A selection of T cell receptor beta chains follows, all from one sample in a study of blood T cell repertoires in COVID-19. Assay: immunoSEQ multiplex PCR; the TCRdb copy retains only in-frame clones and omits some. This sample yields about 480,000 clones, of which 80% to 90% are seen a single time; over 0.7% belongs to the top ten. The sequenced sample was peripheral blood. The receptors come from a man between 18 and 29 years old with COVID-19, enrolled during active disease. The CDR3 runs from the conserved cysteine through the conserved F or W. A D gene is named only where the DNA matches it firmly. Clone sizes are given selectively: once, few, many, or a class where the clone is expanded.

TRBV29-1,NA,TRBD1,TRBJ2-2,CSVETGDSQTGELFF,TGCAGCGTTGAAACAGGGGATAGTCAAACCGGGGAGCTGTTTTTT
TRBV7-8,NA,NA,TRBJ2-3,CASSLAGGLITDTQYF,TGTGCCAGCAGCTTAGCGGGGGGGCTCATCACAGATACGCAGTATTTT
TRBV3-1/TRBV3-2,NA,NA,TRBJ2-3,CASSQVRGRTDTQYF,TGTGCCAGCAGCCAAGTACGGGGGAGGACAGATACGCAGTATTTT
TRBV5-4,few,TRBD2,TRBJ2-7,CASSYSGSSYEQYF,TGTGCCAGCAGCTATAGCGGGAGTTCCTACGAGCAGTACTTC
TRBV5-1,NA,NA,TRBJ2-1,CASSTYRDDEQFF,TGCGCCAGCAGCACCTACAGGGACGATGAGCAGTTCTTC
TRBV25-1,NA,NA,TRBJ1-1,CASSNDVRGTEAFF,TGTGCCAGCAGTAACGACGTGAGAGGAACTGAAGCTTTCTTT
TRBV30,NA,NA,TRBJ2-2,CAWSRRQNTGELFF,TGTGCCTGGAGCCGCAGACAGAACACCGGGGAGCTGTTTTTT
TRBV19,NA,NA,TRBJ2-5,CASSIVLGGRGNFQETQYF,TGTGCCAGTAGTATAGTACTTGGGGGCAGGGGCAACTTCCAAGAGACCCAGTACTTC
TRBV28,NA,TRBD1,TRBJ1-4,CASSSAVPGGGANEKLFF,TGTGCCAGCAGTTCAGCCGTTCCAGGGGGCGGAGCTAATGAAAAACTGTTTTTT
TRBV19,once,NA,TRBJ2-5,CASSQTAQETQYF,TGTGCCAGTAGTCAAACAGCCCAAGAGACCCAGTACTTC
TRBV5-5,NA,NA,TRBJ1-1,CASSLAPDTEAFF,TGTGCCAGCAGCTTGGCCCCGGACACTGAAGCTTTCTTT
TRBV5-4,NA,TRBD2,TRBJ2-6,CASSTGLAGAIGANVLTF,TGTGCCAGCAGCACCGGACTAGCGGGAGCAATTGGGGCCAACGTCCTGACTTTC
TRBV2,NA,NA,TRBJ2-1,CASRVGLGGNEQFF,TGTGCCAGCAGGGTTGGACTAGGGGGAAATGAGCAGTTCTTC
TRBV19,NA,TRBD1,TRBJ1-1,CASSMLQGMGAFF,TGTGCCAGTAGTATGTTACAGGGGATGGGAGCTTTCTTT
TRBV14,NA,TRBD2,TRBJ2-1,CASSQDLGLAGAKYSYNEQFF,TGTGCCAGCAGCCAGGACCTCGGACTAGCGGGGGCAAAGTACTCCTACAATGAGCAGTTCTTC
TRBV5-1,NA,TRBD1,TRBJ1-2,CASRATGDYGYTF,TGCGCCAGCAGGGCGACAGGGGACTATGGCTACACCTTC
TRBV7-9,NA,NA,TRBJ1-5,CASSLYRTDSNQPQHF,TGTGCCAGCAGCTTATATCGGACAGATAGCAATCAGCCCCAGCATTTT
TRBV5-6,NA,TRBD1,TRBJ1-1,CASSPLGQGNTEAFF,TGTGCCAGCAGCCCCCTCGGACAGGGCAACACTGAAGCTTTCTTT
TRBV5-1,NA,NA,TRBJ1-2,CASSFSAGNYGYTF,TGCGCCAGCAGCTTTTCCGCGGGAAACTATGGCTACACCTTC
TRBV27,once,NA,TRBJ2-6,CASSFKFLGRTSGANVLTF,TGTGCCAGCAGTTTTAAATTCCTGGGCAGGACTTCTGGGGCCAACGTCCTGACTTTC
TRBV5-6,NA,TRBD1,TRBJ2-7,CASSGGQGAYEQYF,TGTGCCAGCAGCGGGGGACAGGGGGCTTACGAGCAGTACTTC
TRBV19,NA,TRBD1,TRBJ1-4,CASSAVPGQAFEKLFF,TGTGCCAGTAGTGCGGTCCCGGGACAGGCCTTTGAAAAACTGTTTTTT
TRBV19,NA,TRBD1,TRBJ2-7,CASSRDRDFYEQYF,TGTGCCAGTAGCAGGGACAGGGATTTCTACGAGCAGTACTTC
TRBV5-1,NA,NA,TRBJ2-7,CASSLGHNSYEQYF,TGCGCCAGCAGCCTTGGACATAACTCCTACGAGCAGTACTTC
TRBV29-1,NA,NA,TRBJ2-7,CSVEEGQGYEQYF,TGCAGCGTTGAAGAGGGGCAGGGCTACGAGCAGTACTTC
TRBV6-1,NA,NA,TRBJ2-7,CASSEAPAESYEQYF,TGTGCCAGCAGTGAAGCGCCAGCGGAGTCCTACGAGCAGTACTTC
TRBV7-6,NA,TRBD1,TRBJ2-6,CASSSGTGAGANVLTF,TGTGCCAGCAGCTCCGGGACAGGAGCAGGGGCCAACGTCCTGACTTTC
TRBV24-1,NA,TRBD2,TRBJ2-5,CATSDPYTGGQETQYF,TGTGCCACCAGTGATCCCTATACGGGGGGCCAAGAGACCCAGTACTTC
TRBV30,NA,NA,TRBJ1-1,CAWSDSLNTEAFF,TGTGCCTGGAGTGACAGTTTGAACACTGAAGCTTTCTTT
TRBV7-6,NA,TRBD1,TRBJ1-4,CASTHRDSNEKLFF,TGTGCCAGCACCCACCGGGACAGCAATGAAAAACTGTTTTTT
TRBV5-4,NA,NA,TRBJ1-2,CASSLMNFVGSRGYTF,TGTGCCAGCAGCTTGATGAATTTTGTGGGGAGTCGGGGCTACACCTTC
TRBV5-1,NA,NA,TRBJ2-3,CASMDSPTIDTQYF,TGCGCCAGCATGGACAGTCCAACTATAGATACGCAGTATTTT
TRBV5-1,NA,NA,TRBJ1-4,CASSLVPGANEKLFF,TGCGCCAGCAGCTTGGTACCTGGAGCTAATGAAAAACTGTTTTTT
TRBV5-4,NA,NA,TRBJ2-5,CASSLALAGTGQETQYF,TGTGCCAGCAGCTTGGCCTTGGCGGGCACCGGGCAAGAGACCCAGTACTTC
TRBV19,NA,TRBD2,TRBJ2-5,CASSFEGLAGDQETQYF,TGTGCCAGTAGTTTTGAGGGACTAGCGGGAGACCAAGAGACCCAGTACTTC
TRBV3-1/TRBV3-2,NA,NA,TRBJ2-5,CASSQEGARETQYF,TGTGCCAGCAGCCAAGAGGGGGCACGCGAGACCCAGTACTTC
TRBV12-5,NA,NA,TRBJ2-2,CASGPGTITGELFF,TGTGCTAGTGGCCCCGGGACAATTACCGGGGAGCTGTTTTTT
TRBV6-6,NA,NA,TRBJ2-7,CASSTPGGSAEQYF,TGTGCCAGCAGTACCCCCGGCGGTTCGGCCGAGCAGTACTTC
TRBV18,NA,NA,TRBJ1-1,CASSPPVASRANTEAFF,TGTGCCAGCTCACCACCGGTGGCATCCAGGGCGAACACTGAAGCTTTCTTT
TRBV27,NA,TRBD1,TRBJ1-5,CASSPDRGHGDNQPQHF,TGTGCCAGCAGTCCGGACAGGGGGCATGGTGACAATCAGCCCCAGCATTTT
TRBV11-2,NA,TRBD2,TRBJ2-5,CASSSPLASQETQYF,TGTGCCAGCAGCTCCCCACTAGCGTCCCAAGAGACCCAGTACTTC
TRBV5-5,NA,NA,TRBJ2-5,CASSLAIAEETQYF,TGTGCCAGCAGCTTGGCGATAGCGGAAGAGACCCAGTACTTC
TRBV29-1,NA,NA,TRBJ2-4,CSASLRLAKNIQYF,TGCAGCGCGAGCCTCAGACTAGCCAAAAACATTCAGTACTTC
TRBV5-8,few,NA,TRBJ2-3,CASSPQGGLQGSITDTQYF,TGTGCCAGCAGCCCCCAGGGGGGCTTACAGGGTAGTATCACAGATACGCAGTATTTT
TRBV7-9,NA,NA,TRBJ2-1,CASSSRVIRPDNEQFF,TGTGCCAGCAGCTCCCGCGTGATCAGGCCTGACAATGAGCAGTTCTTC
TRBV15,NA,TRBD2,TRBJ2-5,CATSRGAGQETQYF,TGTGCCACCAGCAGAGGAGCGGGGCAAGAGACCCAGTACTTC
TRBV5-1,NA,TRBD1,TRBJ2-3,CASWKTGADTQYF,TGCGCCAGCTGGAAGACAGGGGCAGATACGCAGTATTTT
TRBV4-2,NA,NA,TRBJ2-2,CASSQDAGWELFF,TGTGCCAGCAGCCAAGATGCAGGGTGGGAGCTGTTTTTT
TRBV2,NA,TRBD2,TRBJ2-7,CASSGLAGTYEQYF,TGTGCCAGCAGTGGGCTAGCGGGGACCTACGAGCAGTACTTC
TRBV6-5,NA,TRBD2,TRBJ2-7,CASSYSSGGGEQYF,TGTGCCAGCAGTTACTCTAGCGGGGGGGGCGAGCAGTACTTC
TRBV4-1,once,NA,TRBJ2-7,CASSHLGQGGYEQYF,TGCGCCAGCAGCCACCTGGGGCAGGGGGGCTACGAGCAGTACTTC
TRBV7-7,NA,TRBD2,TRBJ2-7,CASSPYTGGPYEQYF,TGTGCTAGCAGCCCCTATACGGGAGGGCCCTACGAGCAGTACTTC
TRBV5-1,NA,NA,TRBJ2-5,CASSGSPVGRGETQYF,TGCGCCAGCAGCGGGAGCCCCGTAGGGCGCGGAGAGACCCAGTACTTC
TRBV7-9,NA,TRBD1,TRBJ1-1,CASSGNRGMNTEAFF,TGTGCCAGCAGCGGCAACAGGGGAATGAACACTGAAGCTTTCTTT
TRBV7-2,NA,TRBD1,TRBJ1-2,CASSLVGTGVGYTF,TGTGCCAGCAGCTTAGTCGGGACAGGGGTTGGCTACACCTTC
TRBV5-6,NA,TRBD1,TRBJ1-2,CASSWLGQGIYGYTF,TGTGCCAGCAGCTGGCTGGGACAGGGGATCTATGGCTACACCTTC